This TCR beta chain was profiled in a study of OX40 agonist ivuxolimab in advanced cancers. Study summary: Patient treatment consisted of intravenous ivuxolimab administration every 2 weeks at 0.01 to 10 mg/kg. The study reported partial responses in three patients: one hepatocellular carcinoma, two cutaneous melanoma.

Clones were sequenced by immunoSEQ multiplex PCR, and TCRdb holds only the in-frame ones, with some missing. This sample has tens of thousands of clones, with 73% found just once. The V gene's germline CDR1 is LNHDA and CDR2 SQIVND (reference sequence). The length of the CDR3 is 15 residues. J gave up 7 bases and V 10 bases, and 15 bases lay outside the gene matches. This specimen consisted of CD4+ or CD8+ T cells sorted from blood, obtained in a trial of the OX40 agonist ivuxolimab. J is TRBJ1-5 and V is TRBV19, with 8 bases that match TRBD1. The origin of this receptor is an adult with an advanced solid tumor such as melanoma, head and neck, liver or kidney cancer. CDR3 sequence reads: CATQNGQGNGQPQHF. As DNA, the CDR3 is TGTGCCACTCAAAATGGACAGGGTAACGGCCAGCCCCAGCATTTT.